This T cell receptor beta chain derives from a study of shared clonotypes between healthy human individuals. V lost 7 bases and J 3 bases, leaving 9 bases between the germline ends. From germline, CDR1 is MNHNS and CDR2 SASEGT. The CDR3 is 12 amino acids. The assay used deep level. Investigators spread the genomic DNA of each subset evenly over several immunoSEQ plates. Sequenced by immunoSEQ multiplex PCR; TCRdb stores in-frame clones only, minus some. The sample has some 1,900,000 clones, about 94% seen once; the top ten hold around 1.2%. Naive CD8 cells, CD45RO-negative and positively selected for CCR7, excluded terminally differentiated effector memory CD45RA+ cells. HIV-negative, healthy adults without recent acute infections or vaccinations were the donors. Adults of Caucasian background living in Nashville, Tennessee made up all donors.

The sample consisted of naive CD8+ T cells sorted from blood. The chain uses TRBV6-1 and TRBJ1-1; D possibly corresponds to TRBD1 (6 bases). The receptor was derived from a man aged 18 to 29 in good health. In nucleotides, the CDR3 is TGTGCCAGCAACGAGGGGGACACTGAAGCTTTCTTT. It specifies CASNEGDTEAFF.